These 9 T cell receptor beta chains originate from one sample sequenced in a study of regulatory T cells in long-lasting Graves disease. Time point denoted: newly diagnosed GD, antithyroid drugs for less than 3 months. Extracted RNA from PBMCs served as the source of the TCR library. Both iRepertoire HTBI primers and Arm-PCR of CDR3 regions were used to build the TCR beta libraries. TCRdb reanalysed the multiplex PCR reads using MiXCR and keeps one entry per CDR3 protein. The sample gives about 430,000 distinct CDR3 sequences, over 14% of which show up once; approximately 7.6% is in the top ten. Another study also made use of these data, one on T cells in Graves' hyperthyroidism and ophthalmopathy.

The sequenced sample was peripheral blood mononuclear cells (PBMCs), obtained at new diagnosis, from a patient treated with antithyroid drugs. These receptors were collected from a woman in her 40s with Graves disease.

V gene TRBV15 combines with J gene TRBJ1-3; D is unresolved. Germline V CDR1 and CDR2: LNHNV, YYDKDF (reference sequence). Deletions cut 0 bases from V and 2 bases from J, with 14 bases between. CDR3 length: 17 residues. CDR3 nucleotides: TGTGCCACCAGCAGAGAGGGCCAAAAGGGCCCTGGAAACACCATATATTTT. Translation: CATSREGQKGPGNTIYF.

The sample holds many counts of this clonotype. The V call is TRBV11-2, the J call TRBJ2-5, with D maybe TRBD1 (5 bases). Trimming took 4 bases from V and 1 from J, leaving 13 bases between them. This CDR3 is 15 amino acids long. Per the germline V gene, CDR1 is SGHAT and CDR2 is FQNNGV. The CDR3 nucleotides read TGTGCCAGCAGCTCCCGTTCCAGGGCCCAAGAGACCCAGTACTTC. It is translated as CASSSRSRAQETQYF.

This clonotype showed up just a few times. This chain links TRBV28 with TRBJ1-3, with TRBD1 matching 10 bases. V was pared by 3 bases and J by 3 bases, with 2 bases of the junction left unmatched. The germline V gene has CDR1 MDHEN and CDR2 SYDVKM. CDR3 length: 15 residues. The CDR3 nucleotides read TGTGCCAGCAGTTTCGACAGGGGGCATGGAAACACCATATATTTT. Encoded protein: CASSFDRGHGNTIYF.

This clonotype showed up many times. The chain employs TRBV2 and TRBJ1-2; 12 bases match TRBD1. J lost 8 bases, V lost 8 bases, and 9 bases had no gene match. This CDR3 is 14 amino acids long. Germline CDR1 SNHLY, CDR2 FYNNEI. The chain's CDR3 is CASGGQGANKGYTF. CDR3 nucleotides: TGTGCCAGCGGGGGACAGGGGGCTAATAAAGGCTACACCTTC. Together with reference TRBV2 and TRBJ1-2, the CDR3 gives the full variable domain: EPEVTQTPSHQVTQMGQEVILRCVPISNHLYFYWYRQILGQKVEFLVSFYNNEISEKSEIFDDQFSVERPDGSNFTLKIRSTKLEDSAMYFCASGGQGANKGYTFGSGTRLTVV.

This rearrangement joins TRBV29-1 to TRBJ2-3; D is unclear. Trimming shortened V by 7 bases and J by 2 bases, and 7 bases separated the two germline ends. The CDR3 contains 11 residues. The germline gives CDR1 SQVTM, CDR2 ANQGSEA. CDR3: CSAGYTDTQYF. In nucleotides, the CDR3 is TGCAGCGCTGGCTACACAGATACGCAGTATTTT.

The chain joins TRBV19 to TRBJ1-2; TRBD1 might be the D (5 bases). The CDR3 covers 14 residues. Germline-derived CDR1 and CDR2 are LNHDA and SQIVND (reference sequence). V was shortened by 3 bases and J by 4 bases, with 12 bases between the two germline ends. Here the CDR3 DNA reads TGTGCCAGTAGTATGGTCGGGGCAGCCTATGGCTACACCTTC. It is translated as CASSMVGAAYGYTF. Variable domain in full (rest from reference TRBV19 and TRBJ1-2): DGGITQSPKYLFRKEGQNVTLSCEQNLNHDAMYWYRQDPGQGLRLIYYSQIVNDFQKGDIAEGYSVSREKKESFPLTVTSAQKNPTAFYLCASSMVGAAYGYTFGSGTRLTVV.

The gene calls are TRBV12-3 or TRBV12-4 and TRBJ1-2; maybe TRBD1 (5 bases). The V end was cut by 5 bases, the J end by 4 bases, with 11 bases between. This CDR3 is built from 13 residues. The CDR3 protein is CASSRQTLYGYTF. For the CDR3, the DNA is TGTGCCAGCAGTCGACAGACCCTCTATGGCTACACCTTC.

This clonotype was seen many times. This chain uses TRBV2 with TRBJ2-2; 11 bases are a match to TRBD2. Germline V gene sequence: CDR1 SNHLY, CDR2 FYNNEI. V lost 3 bases to trimming and J lost 7 bases; unmatched junction nucleotides: 13. CDR3 length equals 18 residues. The CDR3 DNA follows: TGTGCCAGCAGTGAGTCCCGCGCACTAGCGGGAGATATCGGGGAGCTGTTTTTT. Protein: CASSESRALAGDIGELFF. The full variable domain, completed using reference TRBV2 and TRBJ2-2, is EPEVTQTPSHQVTQMGQEVILRCVPISNHLYFYWYRQILGQKVEFLVSFYNNEISEKSEIFDDQFSVERPDGSNFTLKIRSTKLEDSAMYFCASSESRALAGDIGELFFGEGSRLTVL.

J is TRBJ1-5 and V is TRBV29-1, with D tentatively TRBD1 (6 bases). Germline V gene lookup returns CDR1 SQVTM and CDR2 ANQGSEA. With 7 bases removed from V and 6 bases from J, the gap between germline ends came to 16 bases. The CDR3 runs to 13 residues. DNA for the CDR3: TGCAGCGCAGCCACAGGGTTAGGTCAGCCCCAGCATTTT. Its translation: CSAATGLGQPQHF.